Shown below are 8 T cell receptor beta chains from a single sample sequenced in a study of monozygotic twins with inflammatory bowel disease. TCRdb re-called the 5' RACE reads and shows each CDR3 protein once, DNA omitted. This table lists 140,000 to 150,000 distinct CDR3 sequences. Sequenced sample: blood. The receptors derive from a human donor with ulcerative colitis or Crohn's disease, or a healthy co-twin of an affected twin (not recorded which).

The chain couples TRBV24-1 to TRBJ2-1; no DNA is available, so the TRBD2 call from TCRdb remains unchecked. The germline CDR1 and CDR2 sequences are KGHDR and SFDVKD. This CDR3 contains 18 residues. The CDR3 sequence: CATSDLRTSGPTYNEQFF.

The chain uses TRBV4-2 and TRBJ2-1; TCRdb picks TRBD2, but there is no DNA to check that call. The CDR3 contains 17 residues. Germline loops: CDR1 LGHNA, CDR2 YNFKEQ. CDR3 loop: CASSQDSSSVSYNEQFF.

The V call is TRBV30, the J call TRBJ1-6; TCRdb's D call of TRBD1 is untestable without DNA. Per the germline V gene, CDR1 is GTSNPN and CDR2 is SVGIG (reference sequence). The CDR3 contains 13 residues. The CDR3 region is CAWSPRQGSPLHF. The whole variable domain, remainder taken from reference TRBV30 and TRBJ1-6, is SQTIHQWPATLVQPVGSPLSLECTVEGTSNPNLYWYRQAAGRGLQLLFYSVGIGQISSEVPQNLSASRPQDRQFILSSKKLLLSDSGFYLCAWSPRQGSPLHFGNGTRLTVT.

The gene calls are TRBV7-9 and TRBJ1-2. Germline assignment: CDR1 SEHNR and CDR2 FQNEAQ (reference sequence). The CDR3 contains 15 residues. CDR3 residues: CASSLGQSINYGYTF.

The chain employs TRBV18 and TRBJ2-5; checking the TCRdb D call of TRBD1 is not possible without DNA. This CDR3 is built from 15 residues. Per germline, CDR1 KGHSH and CDR2 LQKENI. The CDR3: CASSAGGQQQETQYF.

This chain joins TRBV5-1 and TRBJ2-1; TCRdb's D call, TRBD2, is unchecked because there is no DNA. In germline, CDR1 is SGHRS, CDR2 YFSETQ. The CDR3 covers 16 residues. CDR3 residues: CASSLFLAGEIDEQFF.

V usage is TRBV28 and J usage is TRBJ2-7; as DNA is missing, the TRBD1 call by TCRdb cannot be tested. Germline CDR1 reads MDHEN; CDR2 reads SYDVKM. The CDR3 sequence is 14 residues long. CDR3 sequence: CASSRPHPTYEQYF.

This chain joins TRBV4-1 and TRBJ1-2. The CDR3 extends over 13 amino acids. Germline V CDR1 and CDR2: MGHRA, YSYEKL. CDR3 in amino acids: CASSVTINYGYTF.